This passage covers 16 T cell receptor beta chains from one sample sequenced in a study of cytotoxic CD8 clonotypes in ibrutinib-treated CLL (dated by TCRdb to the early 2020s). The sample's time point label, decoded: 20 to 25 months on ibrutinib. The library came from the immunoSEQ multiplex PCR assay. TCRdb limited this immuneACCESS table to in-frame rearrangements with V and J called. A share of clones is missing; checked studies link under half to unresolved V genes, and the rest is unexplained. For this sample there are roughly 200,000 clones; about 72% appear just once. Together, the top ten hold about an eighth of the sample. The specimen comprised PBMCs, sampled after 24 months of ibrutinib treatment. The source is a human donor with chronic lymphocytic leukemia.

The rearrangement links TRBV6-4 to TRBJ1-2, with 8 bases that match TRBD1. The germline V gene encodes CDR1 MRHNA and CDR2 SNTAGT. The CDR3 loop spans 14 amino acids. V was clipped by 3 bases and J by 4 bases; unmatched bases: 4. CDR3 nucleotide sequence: TGTGCCAGCAGTGATCAGGGGGCCTCCTATGGCTACACCTTC. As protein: CASSDQGASYGYTF.

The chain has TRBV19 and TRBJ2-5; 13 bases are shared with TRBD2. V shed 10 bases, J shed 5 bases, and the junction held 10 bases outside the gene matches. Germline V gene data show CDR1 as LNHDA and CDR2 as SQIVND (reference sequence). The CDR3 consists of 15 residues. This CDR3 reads CATRTSGSSGETQYF. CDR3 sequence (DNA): TGTGCCACCAGGACTAGCGGGAGTAGCGGGGAGACCCAGTACTTC.

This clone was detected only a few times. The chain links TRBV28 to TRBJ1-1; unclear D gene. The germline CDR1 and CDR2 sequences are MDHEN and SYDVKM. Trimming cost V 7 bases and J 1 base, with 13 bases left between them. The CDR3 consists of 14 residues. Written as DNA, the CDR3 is TGTGCCAGCACTCCCCCGTGGGGGAACACTGAAGCTTTCTTT. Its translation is CASTPPWGNTEAFF.

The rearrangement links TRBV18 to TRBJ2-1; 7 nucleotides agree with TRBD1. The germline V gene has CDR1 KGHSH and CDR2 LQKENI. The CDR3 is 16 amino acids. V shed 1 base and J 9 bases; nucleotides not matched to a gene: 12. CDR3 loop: CASSPRQTGAGGEQFF. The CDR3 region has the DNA TGTGCCAGCTCACCACGACAGACAGGTGCAGGGGGTGAGCAGTTCTTC.

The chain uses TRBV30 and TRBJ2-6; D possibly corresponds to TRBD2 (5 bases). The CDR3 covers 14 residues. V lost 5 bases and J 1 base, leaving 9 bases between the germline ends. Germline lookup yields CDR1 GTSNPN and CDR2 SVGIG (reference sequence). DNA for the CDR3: TGTGCCTGGGTTAGGAGGTCTGGGGCCAACGTCCTGACTTTC. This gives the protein CAWVRRSGANVLTF. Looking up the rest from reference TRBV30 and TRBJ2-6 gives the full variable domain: SQTIHQWPATLVQPVGSPLSLECTVEGTSNPNLYWYRQAAGRGLQLLFYSVGIGQISSEVPQNLSASRPQDRQFILSSKKLLLSDSGFYLCAWVRRSGANVLTFGAGSRLTVL.

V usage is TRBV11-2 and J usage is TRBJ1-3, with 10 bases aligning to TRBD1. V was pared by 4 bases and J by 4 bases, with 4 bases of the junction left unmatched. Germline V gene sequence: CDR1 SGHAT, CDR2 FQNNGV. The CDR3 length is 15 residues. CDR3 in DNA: TGTGCCAGCAGCTATGACAGGGGGCGGGGAAACACCATATATTTT. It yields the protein CASSYDRGRGNTIYF.

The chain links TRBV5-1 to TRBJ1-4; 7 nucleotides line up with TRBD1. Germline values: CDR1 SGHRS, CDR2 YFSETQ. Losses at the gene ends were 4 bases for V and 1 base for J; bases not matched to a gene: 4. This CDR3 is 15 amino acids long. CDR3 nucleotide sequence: TGCGCCAGCAGCATACAGGGGTTAACTAATGAAAAACTGTTTTTT. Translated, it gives CASSIQGLTNEKLFF.

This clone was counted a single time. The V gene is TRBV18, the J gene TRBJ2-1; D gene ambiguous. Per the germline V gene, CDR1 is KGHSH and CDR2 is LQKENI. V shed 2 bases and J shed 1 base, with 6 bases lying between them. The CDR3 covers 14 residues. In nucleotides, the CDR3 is TGTGCCAGCTCACCAGACCTGTCCTACAATGAGCAGTTCTTC. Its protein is CASSPDLSYNEQFF.

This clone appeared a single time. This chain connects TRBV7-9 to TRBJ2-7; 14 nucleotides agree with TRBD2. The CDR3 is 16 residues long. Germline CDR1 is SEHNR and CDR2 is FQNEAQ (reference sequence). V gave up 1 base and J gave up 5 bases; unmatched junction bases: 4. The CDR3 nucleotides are TGTGCCAGCAGCTTAGAGGGACTAGCGGGAGCCCACGAGCAGTACTTC. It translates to CASSLEGLAGAHEQYF.

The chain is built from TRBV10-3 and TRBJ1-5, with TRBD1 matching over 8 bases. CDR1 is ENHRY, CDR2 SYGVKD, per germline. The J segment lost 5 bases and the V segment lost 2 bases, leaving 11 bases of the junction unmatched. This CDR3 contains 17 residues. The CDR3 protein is CAISEDRGAANYQPQHF. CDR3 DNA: TGTGCCATCAGTGAGGACAGGGGCGCCGCTAATTATCAGCCCCAGCATTTT.

The CDR3: CASSLDGRANEQFF. In DNA, the CDR3 is TGCGCCAGCAGCTTGGATGGGAGGGCTAATGAGCAGTTCTTC. The chain couples TRBV5-1 to TRBJ2-1; 7 nucleotides line up with TRBD2. After removal of 0 bases from V and 7 bases from J, the junction contained 4 bases not matched to a gene. This CDR3 is 14 amino acids long. From germline, CDR1 is SGHRS and CDR2 YFSETQ.

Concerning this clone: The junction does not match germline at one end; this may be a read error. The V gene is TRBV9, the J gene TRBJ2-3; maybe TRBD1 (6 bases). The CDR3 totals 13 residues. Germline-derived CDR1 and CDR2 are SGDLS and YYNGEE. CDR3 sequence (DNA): TGTGCCACCAGCACAGGGTACACAGATACGCAGTATTTT. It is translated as CATSTGYTDTQYF.

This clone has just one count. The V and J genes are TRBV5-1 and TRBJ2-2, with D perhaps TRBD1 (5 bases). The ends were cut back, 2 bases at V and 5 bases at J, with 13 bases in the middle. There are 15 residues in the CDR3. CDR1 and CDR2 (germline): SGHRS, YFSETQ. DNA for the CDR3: TGCGCCAGCAGCTTCGGCCAGGGTAAAACCGGGGAGCTGTTTTTT. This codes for CASSFGQGKTGELFF.

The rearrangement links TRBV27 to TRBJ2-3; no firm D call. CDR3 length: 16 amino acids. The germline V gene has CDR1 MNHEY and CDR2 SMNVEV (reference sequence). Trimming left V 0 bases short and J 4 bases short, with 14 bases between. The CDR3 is CASSLSIALLADTQYF. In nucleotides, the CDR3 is TGTGCCAGCAGTTTATCGATAGCCTTGCTAGCAGATACGCAGTATTTT.

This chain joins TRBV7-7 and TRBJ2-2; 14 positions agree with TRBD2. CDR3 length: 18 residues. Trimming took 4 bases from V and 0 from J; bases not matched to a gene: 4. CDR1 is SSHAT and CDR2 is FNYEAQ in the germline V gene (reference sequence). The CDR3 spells CASSSGLAGGTNTGELFF. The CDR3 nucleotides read TGTGCCAGCAGCTCAGGACTAGCGGGAGGCACGAACACCGGGGAGCTGTTTTTT.

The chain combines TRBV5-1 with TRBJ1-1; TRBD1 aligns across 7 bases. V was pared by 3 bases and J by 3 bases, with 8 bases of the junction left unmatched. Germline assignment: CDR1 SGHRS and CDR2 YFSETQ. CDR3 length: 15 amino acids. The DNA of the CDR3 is TGCGCCAGCAGCTGGACAGGCGCCTTGGACACTGAAGCTTTCTTT. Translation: CASSWTGALDTEAFF.